These 14 T cell receptor beta chains were sequenced from one sample in a study of cytomegalovirus exposure and HLA in healthy donors. The method was immunoSEQ multiplex PCR; TCRdb's version includes in-frame clones alone and lacks a portion of them. The data show 250,000 to 350,000 clones, approximately 86% seen once. Specimen: PBMCs. Receptor source: a man aged 30 to 45 in good health and CMV-seronegative.

V and J are TRBV6-6 and TRBJ2-7; maybe TRBD1 (6 bases). Trimming stripped 7 bases from V and 2 bases from J, with 12 bases between. The CDR3 covers 13 residues. CDR1 MNHNY and CDR2 SVGAGI come from the germline V gene (reference sequence). CDR3 loop: CASKESGAYEQYF. In nucleotides, the CDR3 is TGTGCCAGCAAAGAATCAGGGGCCTACGAGCAGTACTTC.

This chain links TRBV18 with TRBJ1-1, with a possible D match to TRBD1 (5 bases). Trimming took off 4 bases at V and 7 bases at J, with 16 bases between the two ends. The CDR3 has 14 amino acids. CDR1 and CDR2 (germline): KGHSH, LQKENI. The CDR3 coding sequence is TGTGCCAGCTCACGGCCTGAGTGGGGACTTGAAGCTTTCTTT. Amino acids: CASSRPEWGLEAFF. The whole variable domain, remainder taken from reference TRBV18 and TRBJ1-1, is NAGVMQNPRHLVRRRGQEARLRCSPMKGHSHVYWYRQLPEEGLKFMVYLQKENIIDESGMPKERFSAEFPKEGPSILRIQQVVRGDSAAYFCASSRPEWGLEAFFGQGTRLTVV.

The J gene is TRBJ2-1, the V gene TRBV18; 7 positions agree with TRBD2. Per germline, CDR1 KGHSH and CDR2 LQKENI. The J segment lost 7 bases and the V segment lost 2 bases, leaving 5 bases of the junction unmatched. This CDR3 region has 14 residues. CDR3 bases: TGTGCCAGCTCACCAGGGACTATCGGGAATGAGCAGTTCTTC. Translated: CASSPGTIGNEQFF.

This clone was seen a single time. The rearrangement uses TRBV4-1 and TRBJ1-5; 9 nucleotides match TRBD1. After removal of 4 bases from V and 7 bases from J, the junction contained 5 bases not matched to a gene. Germline CDR1 MGHRA, CDR2 YSYEKL. This CDR3 is 14 amino acids long. CDR3 in amino acids: CASSLGQGPQPQHF. The CDR3 region has the DNA TGCGCCAGCAGCCTAGGACAGGGGCCACAGCCCCAGCATTTT.

The V call is TRBV6-1, the J call TRBJ1-4; D possibly corresponds to TRBD1 (5 bases). Germline V gene lookup returns CDR1 MNHNS and CDR2 SASEGT. The CDR3 extends over 17 amino acids. Trimming pared 4 bases from V and 0 bases from J, leaving 15 bases between. The CDR3: CASSGGTGRATNEKLFF. Here the CDR3 DNA reads TGTGCCAGCAGTGGGGGAACAGGCCGAGCAACTAATGAAAAACTGTTTTTT.

The rearrangement uses TRBV19 and TRBJ1-2; 8 bases are shared with TRBD1. Per the germline V gene, CDR1 is LNHDA and CDR2 is SQIVND (reference sequence). This CDR3 has 15 residues. After removal of 6 bases from V and 4 bases from J, the junction contained 10 bases not matched to a gene. The CDR3 sequence is CASRDRDRLSYGYTF. The CDR3 DNA reads as TGTGCCAGTAGGGACCGGGACAGGTTATCCTATGGCTACACCTTC.

This clone was counted a single time. The J gene is TRBJ1-2, the V gene TRBV4-2; no clear D gene. CDR3 length: 14 amino acids. Per germline, CDR1 LGHNA and CDR2 YNFKEQ. Trimming shortened V by 0 bases and J by 8 bases, and 13 bases separated the two germline ends. The CDR3 protein is CASSQDVRADGYTF. In nucleotides, the CDR3 is TGTGCCAGCAGCCAAGATGTGAGGGCAGACGGCTACACCTTC.

This chain joins TRBV27 and TRBJ2-7; D is undetermined. This CDR3 has 14 amino acids. V was pared by 6 bases and J by 0 bases, with 12 bases between. Germline lookup yields CDR1 MNHEY and CDR2 SMNVEV (reference sequence). CDR3 amino acids: CASRSFSSSYEQYF. The CDR3 DNA is TGTGCCAGCAGAAGCTTTTCTAGCTCCTACGAGCAGTACTTC.

The chain employs TRBV11-2 and TRBJ1-4; D ambiguous. This CDR3 region has 15 residues. Trimming removed 2 bases at V and 5 bases at J, with 12 bases between. Germline V gene sequence: CDR1 SGHAT, CDR2 FQNNGV. The CDR3 DNA follows: TGTGCCAGCAGCTTAAACAGTCTTGGGAATGAAAAACTGTTTTTT. It is translated as CASSLNSLGNEKLFF.

The genes are TRBV10-3 and TRBJ1-1; 8 bases are a match to TRBD1. This CDR3 region has 12 residues. Per germline, CDR1 ENHRY and CDR2 SYGVKD. V lost 6 bases to trimming and J lost 12 bases; unmatched junction nucleotides: 9. CDR3 coding DNA: TGTGCCATCAGCGGGGGGACAGGTACGTCTTTCTTT. Translated, it gives CAISGGTGTSFF.

The rearrangement joins TRBV11-2 to TRBJ2-2, with TRBD2 matching over 9 bases. The CDR3 runs 16 residues. CDR1 and CDR2 (germline): SGHAT, FQNNGV. V lost 5 bases to trimming and J lost 6 bases; unmatched junction nucleotides: 10. The CDR3 DNA reads TGTGCCAGCAGCGCCCTATCCGGCGGGGGGGCCGGGGAGCTGTTTTTT. Translating it yields CASSALSGGGAGELFF.

V and J are TRBV18 and TRBJ1-2, with D perhaps TRBD1 (6 bases). Trimming cost V 5 bases and J 6 bases, with 19 bases left between them. Per the germline V gene, CDR1 is KGHSH and CDR2 is LQKENI. The CDR3 runs to 15 residues. DNA of the CDR3: TGTGCCAGCTCAGGTGGGACACACCACCGGGATGGCTACACCTTC. This gives the protein CASSGGTHHRDGYTF.

V usage is TRBV28 and J usage is TRBJ2-4, with TRBD2 as a possible D gene (5 bases). Trimming left V 2 bases short and J 11 bases short, with 16 bases between. Germline loops: CDR1 MDHEN, CDR2 SYDVKM. CDR3 length: 14 residues. The CDR3: CASSLRQARVVQYF. CDR3 nucleotides: TGTGCCAGCAGTTTACGGCAGGCGAGGGTTGTTCAGTACTTC.

The chain couples TRBV27 to TRBJ1-6; D is unresolved. V lost 0 bases to trimming and J lost 10 bases, with 7 bases between them. Germline lookup yields CDR1 MNHEY and CDR2 SMNVEV (reference sequence). The CDR3 covers 13 residues. This chain's CDR3 is CASSLSRESPLHF. CDR3 nucleotides: TGTGCCAGCAGTTTATCCCGGGAATCACCCCTCCACTTT.